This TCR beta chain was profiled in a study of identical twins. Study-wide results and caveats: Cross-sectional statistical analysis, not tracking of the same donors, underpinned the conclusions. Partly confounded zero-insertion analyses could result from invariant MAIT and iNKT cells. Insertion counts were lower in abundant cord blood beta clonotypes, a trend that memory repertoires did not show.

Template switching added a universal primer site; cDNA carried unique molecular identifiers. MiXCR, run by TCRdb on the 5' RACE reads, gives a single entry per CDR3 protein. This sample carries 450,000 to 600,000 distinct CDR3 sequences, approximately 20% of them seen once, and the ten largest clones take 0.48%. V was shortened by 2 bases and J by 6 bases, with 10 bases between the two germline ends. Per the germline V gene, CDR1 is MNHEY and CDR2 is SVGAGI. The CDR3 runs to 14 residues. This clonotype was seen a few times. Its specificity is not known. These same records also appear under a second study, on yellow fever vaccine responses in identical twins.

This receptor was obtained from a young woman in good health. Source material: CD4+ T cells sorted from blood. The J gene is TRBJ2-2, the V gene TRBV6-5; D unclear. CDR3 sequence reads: CASSYTTDAGELFF. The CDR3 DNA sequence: TGTGCCAGCAGTTACACTACCGATGCCGGGGAGCTGTTTTTT.